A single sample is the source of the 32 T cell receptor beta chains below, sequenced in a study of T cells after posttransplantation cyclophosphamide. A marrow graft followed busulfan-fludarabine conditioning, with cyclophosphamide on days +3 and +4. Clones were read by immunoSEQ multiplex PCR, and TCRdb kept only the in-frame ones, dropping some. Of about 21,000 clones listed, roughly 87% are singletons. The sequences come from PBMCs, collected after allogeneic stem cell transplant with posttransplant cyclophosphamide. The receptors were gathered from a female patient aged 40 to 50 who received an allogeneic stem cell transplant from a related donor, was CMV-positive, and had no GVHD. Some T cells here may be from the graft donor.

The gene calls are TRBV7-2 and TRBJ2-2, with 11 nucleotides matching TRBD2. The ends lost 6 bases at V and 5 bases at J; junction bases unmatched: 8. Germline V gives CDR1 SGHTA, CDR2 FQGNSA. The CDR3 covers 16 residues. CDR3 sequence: CASRSGLAGTTGELFF. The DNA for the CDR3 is TGTGCCAGCAGATCCGGACTAGCGGGTACAACCGGGGAGCTGTTTTTT. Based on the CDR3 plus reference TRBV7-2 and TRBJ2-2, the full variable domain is GAGVSQSPSNKVTEKGKDVELRCDPISGHTALYWYRQSLGQGLEFLIYFQGNSAPDKSGLPSDRFSAERTGGSVSTLTIQRTQQEDSAVYLCASRSGLAGTTGELFFGEGSRLTVL.

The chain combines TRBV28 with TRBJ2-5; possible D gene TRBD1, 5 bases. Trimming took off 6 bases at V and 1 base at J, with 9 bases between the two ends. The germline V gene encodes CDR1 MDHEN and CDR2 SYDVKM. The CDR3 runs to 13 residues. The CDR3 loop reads CASRGQPQETQYF. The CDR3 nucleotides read TGTGCCAGCAGGGGGCAGCCCCAAGAGACCCAGTACTTC.

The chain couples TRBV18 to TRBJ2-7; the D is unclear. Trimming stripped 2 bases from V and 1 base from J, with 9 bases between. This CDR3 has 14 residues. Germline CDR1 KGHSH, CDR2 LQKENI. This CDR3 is CASSPISESYEQYF. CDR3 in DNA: TGTGCCAGCTCACCAATTTCGGAGTCCTACGAGCAGTACTTC.

This CDR3 reads CASRALAGEQFF. CDR3 sequence (DNA): TGTGCCAGCAGAGCACTAGCAGGTGAGCAGTTCTTC. V is TRBV2 and J is TRBJ2-1, with D possibly matching TRBD2 (6 bases). V was shortened by 6 bases and J by 9 bases, with 12 bases between the two germline ends. This CDR3 is 12 amino acids long. Germline V lookup: CDR1 SNHLY, CDR2 FYNNEI. The complete variable domain, with remaining parts taken from reference TRBV2 and TRBJ2-1, reads EPEVTQTPSHQVTQMGQEVILRCVPISNHLYFYWYRQILGQKVEFLVSFYNNEISEKSEIFDDQFSVERPDGSNFTLKIRSTKLEDSAMYFCASRALAGEQFFGPGTRLTVL.

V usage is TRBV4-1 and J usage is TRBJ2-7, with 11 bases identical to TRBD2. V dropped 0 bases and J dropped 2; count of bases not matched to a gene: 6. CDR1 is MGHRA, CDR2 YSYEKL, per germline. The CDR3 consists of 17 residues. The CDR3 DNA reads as TGCGCCAGCAGCCAAGAGGCCGGGACTAGCGGCACCTACGAGCAGTACTTC. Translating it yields CASSQEAGTSGTYEQYF.

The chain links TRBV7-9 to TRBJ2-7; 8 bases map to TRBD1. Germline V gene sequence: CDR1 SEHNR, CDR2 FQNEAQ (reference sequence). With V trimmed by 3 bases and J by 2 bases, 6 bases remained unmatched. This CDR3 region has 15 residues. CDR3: CASSFGQGAAYEQYF. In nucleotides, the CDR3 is TGTGCCAGCAGCTTCGGACAGGGTGCAGCCTACGAGCAGTACTTC.

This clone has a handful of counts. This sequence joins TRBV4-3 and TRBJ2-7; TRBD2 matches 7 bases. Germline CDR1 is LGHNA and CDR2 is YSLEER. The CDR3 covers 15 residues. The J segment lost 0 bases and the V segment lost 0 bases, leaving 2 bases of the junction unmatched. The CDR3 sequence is CASSQEGGTSYEQYF. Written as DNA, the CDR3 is TGCGCCAGCAGCCAAGAGGGGGGGACCTCCTACGAGCAGTACTTC.

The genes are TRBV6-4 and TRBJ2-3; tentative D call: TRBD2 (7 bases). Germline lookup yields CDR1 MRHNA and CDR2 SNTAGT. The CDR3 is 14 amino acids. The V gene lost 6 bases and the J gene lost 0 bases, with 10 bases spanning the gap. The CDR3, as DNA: TGTGCCAGCAGGGCGGGGGCCAGCACAGATACGCAGTATTTT. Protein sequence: CASRAGASTDTQYF.

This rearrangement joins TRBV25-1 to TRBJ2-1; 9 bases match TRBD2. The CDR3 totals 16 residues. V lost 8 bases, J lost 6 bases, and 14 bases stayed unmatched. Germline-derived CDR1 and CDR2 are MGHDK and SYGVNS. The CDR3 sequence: CASGSTRAGGFNEQFF. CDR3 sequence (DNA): TGTGCCAGCGGATCAACTAGAGCGGGAGGTTTCAATGAGCAGTTCTTC.

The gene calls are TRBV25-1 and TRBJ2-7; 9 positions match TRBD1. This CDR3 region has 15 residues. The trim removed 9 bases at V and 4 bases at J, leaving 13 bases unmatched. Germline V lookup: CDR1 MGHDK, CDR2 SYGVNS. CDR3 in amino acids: CASRRQGESVYEQYF. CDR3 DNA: TGTGCCAGTCGTAGACAGGGGGAAAGCGTTTACGAGCAGTACTTC.

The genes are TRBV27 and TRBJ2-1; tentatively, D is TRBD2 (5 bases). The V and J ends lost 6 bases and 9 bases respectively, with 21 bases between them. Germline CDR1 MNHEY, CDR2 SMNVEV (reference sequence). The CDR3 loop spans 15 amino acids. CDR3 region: CASSLNSRRMGEQFF. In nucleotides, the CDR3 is TGTGCCAGCAGCCTAAATAGCAGGAGGATGGGTGAGCAGTTCTTC.

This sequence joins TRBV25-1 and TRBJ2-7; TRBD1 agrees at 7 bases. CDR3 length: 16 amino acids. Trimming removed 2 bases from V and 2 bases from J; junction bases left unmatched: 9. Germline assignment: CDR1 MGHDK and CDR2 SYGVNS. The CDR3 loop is CASSETGAVSPYEQYF. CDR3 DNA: TGTGCCAGCAGTGAAACAGGGGCCGTATCGCCCTACGAGCAGTACTTC.

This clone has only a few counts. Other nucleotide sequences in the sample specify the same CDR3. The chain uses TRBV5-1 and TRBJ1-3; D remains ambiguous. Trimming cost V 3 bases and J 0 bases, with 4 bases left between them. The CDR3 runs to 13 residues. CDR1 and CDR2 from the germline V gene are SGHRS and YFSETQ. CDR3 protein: CASSSGSGNTIYF. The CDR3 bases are TGCGCCAGCAGCTCCGGCTCTGGAAACACCATATATTTT.

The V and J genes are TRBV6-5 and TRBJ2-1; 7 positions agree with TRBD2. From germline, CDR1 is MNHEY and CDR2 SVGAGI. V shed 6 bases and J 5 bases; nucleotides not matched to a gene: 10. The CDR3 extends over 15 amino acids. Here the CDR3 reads CASSWGGLGNNEQFF. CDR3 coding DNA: TGTGCCAGCAGCTGGGGTGGACTAGGGAACAATGAGCAGTTCTTC.

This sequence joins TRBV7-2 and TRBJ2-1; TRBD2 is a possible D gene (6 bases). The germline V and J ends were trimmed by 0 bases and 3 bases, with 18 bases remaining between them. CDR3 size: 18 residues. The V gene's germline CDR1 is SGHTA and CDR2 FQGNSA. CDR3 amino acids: CASSLADGLARHYNEQFF. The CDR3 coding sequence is TGTGCCAGCAGCTTAGCGGATGGGCTAGCGCGACACTACAATGAGCAGTTCTTC.

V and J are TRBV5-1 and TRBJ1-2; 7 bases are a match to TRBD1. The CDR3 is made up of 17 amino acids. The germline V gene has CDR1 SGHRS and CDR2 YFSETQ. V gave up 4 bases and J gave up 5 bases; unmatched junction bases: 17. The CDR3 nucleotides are TGCGCCAGCAGCGTTACCGGGACAGCCCCCGGGCGATATGGCTACACCTTC. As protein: CASSVTGTAPGRYGYTF.

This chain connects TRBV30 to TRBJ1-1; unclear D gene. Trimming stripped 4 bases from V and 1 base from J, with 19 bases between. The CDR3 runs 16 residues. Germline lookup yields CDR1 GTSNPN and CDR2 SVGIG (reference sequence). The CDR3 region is CAWTLLPFAGNTEAFF. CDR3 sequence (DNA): TGTGCCTGGACCCTTCTCCCATTCGCGGGGAACACTGAAGCTTTCTTT.

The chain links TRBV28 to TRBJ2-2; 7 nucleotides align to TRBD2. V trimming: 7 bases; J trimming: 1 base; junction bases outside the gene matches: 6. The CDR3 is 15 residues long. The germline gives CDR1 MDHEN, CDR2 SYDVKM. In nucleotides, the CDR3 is TGTGCCAGCACCCCATCGGGAGGGAACACCGGGGAGCTGTTTTTT. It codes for CASTPSGGNTGELFF.

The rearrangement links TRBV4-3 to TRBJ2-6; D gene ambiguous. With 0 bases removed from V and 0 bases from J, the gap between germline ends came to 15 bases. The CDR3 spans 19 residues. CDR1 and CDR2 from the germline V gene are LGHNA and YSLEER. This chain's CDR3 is CASSQEPQSLFSGANVLTF. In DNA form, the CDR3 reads TGCGCCAGCAGCCAAGAGCCCCAGTCCTTATTCTCTGGGGCCAACGTCCTGACTTTC.

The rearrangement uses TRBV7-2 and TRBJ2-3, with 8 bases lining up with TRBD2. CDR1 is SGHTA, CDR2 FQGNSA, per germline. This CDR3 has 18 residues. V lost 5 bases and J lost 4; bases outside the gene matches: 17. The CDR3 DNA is TGTGCCAGCAGCCCTGCCGGTCCGGGACTAGATTTATCAGATACGCAGTATTTT. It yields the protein CASSPAGPGLDLSDTQYF.

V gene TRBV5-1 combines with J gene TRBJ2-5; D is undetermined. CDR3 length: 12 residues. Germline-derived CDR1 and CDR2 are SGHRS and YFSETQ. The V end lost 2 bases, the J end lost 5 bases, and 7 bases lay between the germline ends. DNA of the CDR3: TGCGCCAGCAGCTTACAATCCGAGACCCAGTACTTC. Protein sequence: CASSLQSETQYF. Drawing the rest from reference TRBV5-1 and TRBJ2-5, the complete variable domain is KAGVTQTPRYLIKTRGQQVTLSCSPISGHRSVSWYQQTPGQGLQFLFEYFSETQRNKGNFPGRFSGRQFSNSRSEMNVSTLELGDSALYLCASSLQSETQYFGPGTRLLVL.

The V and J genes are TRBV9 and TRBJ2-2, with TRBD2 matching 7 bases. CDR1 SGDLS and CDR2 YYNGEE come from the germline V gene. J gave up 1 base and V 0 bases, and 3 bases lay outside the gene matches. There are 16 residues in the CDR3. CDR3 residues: CASSVASGRNTGELFF. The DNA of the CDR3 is TGTGCCAGCAGCGTAGCTAGCGGAAGGAACACCGGGGAGCTGTTTTTT.

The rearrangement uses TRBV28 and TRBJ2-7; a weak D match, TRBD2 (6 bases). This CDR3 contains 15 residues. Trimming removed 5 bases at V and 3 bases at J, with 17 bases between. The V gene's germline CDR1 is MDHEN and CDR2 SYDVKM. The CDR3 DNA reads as TGTGCCAGCAGTCTACCCCTAGCGCGAGTCTACGAGCAGTACTTC. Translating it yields CASSLPLARVYEQYF. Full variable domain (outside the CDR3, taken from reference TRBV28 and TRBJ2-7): DVKVTQSSRYLVKRTGEKVFLECVQDMDHENMFWYRQDPGLGLRLIYFSYDVKMKEKGDIPEGYSVSREKKERFSLILESASTNQTSMYLCASSLPLARVYEQYFGPGTRLTVT.

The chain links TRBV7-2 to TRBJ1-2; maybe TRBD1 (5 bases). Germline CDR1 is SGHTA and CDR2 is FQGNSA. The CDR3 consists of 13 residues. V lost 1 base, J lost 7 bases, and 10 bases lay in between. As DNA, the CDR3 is TGTGCCAGCAGCTTAGTAGGGGTGGGTGGCTACACCTTC. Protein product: CASSLVGVGGYTF.

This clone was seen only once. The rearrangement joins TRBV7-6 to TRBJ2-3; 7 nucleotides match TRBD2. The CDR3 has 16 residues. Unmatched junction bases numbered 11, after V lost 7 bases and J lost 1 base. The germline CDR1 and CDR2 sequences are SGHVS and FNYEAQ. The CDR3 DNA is TGTGCCAGCACCCATCCTGGGGCGGGGGGCACAGATACGCAGTATTTT. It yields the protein CASTHPGAGGTDTQYF.

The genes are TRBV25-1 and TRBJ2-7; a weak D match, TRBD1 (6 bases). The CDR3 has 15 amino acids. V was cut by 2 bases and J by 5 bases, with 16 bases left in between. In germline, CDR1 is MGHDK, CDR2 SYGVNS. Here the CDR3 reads CASSEAGATRDEQYF. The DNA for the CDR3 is TGTGCCAGCAGTGAAGCAGGGGCGACCAGGGACGAGCAGTACTTC.

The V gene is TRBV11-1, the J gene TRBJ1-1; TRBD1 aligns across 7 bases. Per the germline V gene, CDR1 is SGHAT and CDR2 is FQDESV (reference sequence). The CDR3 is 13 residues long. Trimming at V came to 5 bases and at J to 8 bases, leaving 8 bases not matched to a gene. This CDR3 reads CASSDRGTVEAFF. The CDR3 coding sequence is TGTGCCAGCAGCGATAGGGGGACAGTAGAAGCTTTCTTT.

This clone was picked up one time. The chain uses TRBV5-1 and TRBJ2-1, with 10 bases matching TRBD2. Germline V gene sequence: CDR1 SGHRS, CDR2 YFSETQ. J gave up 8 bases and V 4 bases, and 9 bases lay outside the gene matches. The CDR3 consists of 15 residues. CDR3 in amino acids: CASSLERGGLDEQFF. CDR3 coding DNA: TGCGCCAGCAGCCTCGAGCGGGGGGGACTGGATGAGCAGTTCTTC.

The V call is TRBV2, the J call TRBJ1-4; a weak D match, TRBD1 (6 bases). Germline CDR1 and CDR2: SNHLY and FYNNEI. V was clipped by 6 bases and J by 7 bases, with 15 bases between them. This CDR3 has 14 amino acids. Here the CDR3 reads CASRGAGASEKLFF. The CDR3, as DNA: TGTGCCAGCAGGGGGGCAGGGGCGAGTGAAAAACTGTTTTTT.

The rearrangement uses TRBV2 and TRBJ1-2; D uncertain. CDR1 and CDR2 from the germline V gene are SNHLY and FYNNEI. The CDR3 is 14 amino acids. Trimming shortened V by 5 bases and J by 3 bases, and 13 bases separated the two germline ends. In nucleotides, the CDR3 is TGTGCCAGCAGTTCCCGAGGGTGGGACTATGGCTACACCTTC. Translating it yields CASSSRGWDYGYTF.

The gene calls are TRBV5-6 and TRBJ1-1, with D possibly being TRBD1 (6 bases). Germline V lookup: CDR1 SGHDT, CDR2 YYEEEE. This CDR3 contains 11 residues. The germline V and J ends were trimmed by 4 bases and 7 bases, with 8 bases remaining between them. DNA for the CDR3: TGTGCCAGCAGCCGGACAGTTGAAGCTTTCTTT. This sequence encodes CASSRTVEAFF.

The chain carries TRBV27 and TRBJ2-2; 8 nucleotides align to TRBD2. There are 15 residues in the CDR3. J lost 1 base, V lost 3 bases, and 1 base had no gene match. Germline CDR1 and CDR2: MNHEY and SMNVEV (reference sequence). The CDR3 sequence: CASSFGGGNTGELFF. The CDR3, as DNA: TGTGCCAGCAGTTTCGGGGGGGGGAACACCGGGGAGCTGTTTTTT.